This T cell receptor beta chain was identified during a study of blood T cells in healthy people across ages. With 1 base clipped from V and 14 bases from J, the junction kept 5 bases outside the gene matches. The CDR3 sequence is 13 residues long. Per the germline V gene, CDR1 is LGHDT and CDR2 is YNNKEL (reference sequence). A J-beta primer mix and a sample-barcoded 5' primer were used in a second PCR of roughly 6 to 11 cycles. TCRdb recomputed calls from the 5' RACE reads with MiXCR, one row per CDR3 protein. The data show hundreds of thousands of distinct CDR3 sequences, approximately 49% seen once.

The chain employs TRBV3-1 and TRBJ2-2, with 9 bases identical to TRBD1. The source material was blood. This TCR came from a man under 40 in good health. The CDR3 loop is CASSQAGTGILFF. The CDR3 DNA sequence: TGTGCCAGCAGCCAAGCCGGGACAGGGATTCTGTTTTTT.